This TCR beta chain derives from a study of graft-versus-host responses after intestinal transplantation. This clone was detected only a few times. Its target is unknown. Sequencing was performed with immunoSEQ multiplex PCR; in TCRdb, only in-frame clones are kept and a portion is missing. The sample gives over 100,000 clones, around 90% of which show up once; 0.2% to 0.25% is in the top ten. Germline V gene lookup returns CDR1 SNHLY and CDR2 FYNNEI. Losses at the gene ends were 5 bases for V and 2 bases for J; bases not matched to a gene: 6. The CDR3 extends over 16 amino acids. The rearrangement links TRBV2 to TRBJ2-2; 9 positions agree with TRBD2. This clonotype originated in a human donor who was the organ donor for an intestinal transplant. Sequenced here: unstimulated CD4+ T cells sorted from spleen or lymph node cells, sampled before transplant. CDR3 sequence: CASSRAGGANTGELFF. CDR3 coding DNA: TGTGCCAGCAGTAGAGCGGGGGGCGCAAACACCGGGGAGCTGTTTTTT.